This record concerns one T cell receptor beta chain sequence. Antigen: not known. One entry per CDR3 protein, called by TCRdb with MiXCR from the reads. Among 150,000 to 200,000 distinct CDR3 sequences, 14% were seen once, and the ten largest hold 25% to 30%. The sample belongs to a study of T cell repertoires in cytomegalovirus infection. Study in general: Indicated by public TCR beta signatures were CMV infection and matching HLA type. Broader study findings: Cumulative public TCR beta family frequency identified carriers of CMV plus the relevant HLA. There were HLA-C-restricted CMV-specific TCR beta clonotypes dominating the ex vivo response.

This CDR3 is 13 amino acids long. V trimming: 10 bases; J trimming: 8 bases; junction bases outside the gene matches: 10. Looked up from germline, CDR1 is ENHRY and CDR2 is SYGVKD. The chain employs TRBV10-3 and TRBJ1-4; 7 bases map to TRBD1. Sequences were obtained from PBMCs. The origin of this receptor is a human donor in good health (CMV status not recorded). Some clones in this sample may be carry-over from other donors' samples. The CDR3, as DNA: TGTGCCACCCTGGACAGGTTCAGGGAAAAACTGTTTTTT. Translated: CATLDRFREKLFF.